The 10 T cell receptor beta chains below were found in one sample sequenced in a study of CD8+ T cells in alopecia areata. Reverse transcription of extracted RNA yielded cDNA, which provided the sequencing template. Clones were sequenced by immunoSEQ multiplex PCR, and TCRdb holds only the in-frame ones, with some missing. The data contain 110,000 or so clones, about 61% of them singletons. Stated treatment: oral pan-JAK inhibitor, 5-10 mg twice daily. This specimen consisted of CD8+ T cells sorted from blood, obtained at week 4, from a patient treated with tofacitinib. These receptors were obtained from a human donor with alopecia areata.

A single count supports this clone. The rearrangement joins TRBV7-3 to TRBJ2-3; a weak D match, TRBD1 (6 bases). Germline V lookup: CDR1 SGHTA, CDR2 FQGTGA. CDR3 length equals 14 residues. Trimming cost V 5 bases and J 0 bases, with 9 bases left between them. The CDR3 sequence: CASSPGASTDTQYF. CDR3 coding DNA: TGTGCCAGCAGCCCAGGGGCTAGCACAGATACGCAGTATTTT. The complete variable domain, with remaining parts taken from reference TRBV7-3 and TRBJ2-3, reads GAGVSQTPSNKVTEKGKYVELRCDPISGHTALYWYRQSLGQGPEFLIYFQGTGAADDSGLPNDRFFAVRPEGSVSTLKIQRTERGDSAVYLCASSPGASTDTQYFGPGTRLTVL.

The rearrangement links TRBV7-9 to TRBJ2-7, with 7 nucleotides matching TRBD2. The CDR3 covers 12 residues. The V segment lost 5 bases and the J segment 7 bases; nucleotides outside the gene matches: 5. Germline CDR1 reads SEHNR; CDR2 reads FQNEAQ (reference sequence). CDR3 sequence: CASSGGGREQYF. The CDR3 DNA reads as TGTGCCAGCAGCGGCGGGGGTCGGGAGCAGTACTTC.

The chain uses TRBV6-5 and TRBJ2-5; D call uncertain. The V and J ends lost 2 bases and 3 bases respectively, with 16 bases between them. This CDR3 comprises 16 residues. The V gene's germline CDR1 is MNHEY and CDR2 SVGAGI. CDR3 protein: CASSYGTEILEETQYF. The CDR3 DNA reads as TGTGCCAGCAGTTACGGAACAGAGATCCTGGAAGAGACCCAGTACTTC.

The chain combines TRBV29-1 with TRBJ1-2, with a possible D match to TRBD1 (5 bases). V lost 3 bases to trimming and J lost 2 bases, with 10 bases between them. This CDR3 has 13 residues. The germline gives CDR1 SQVTM, CDR2 ANQGSEA. CDR3 bases: TGCAGCGTTGATCCCCGGGACAACTATGGCTACACCTTC. It yields the protein CSVDPRDNYGYTF. The whole variable domain, remainder taken from reference TRBV29-1 and TRBJ1-2, is SAVISQKPSRDICQRGTSLTIQCQVDSQVTMMFWYRQQPGQSLTLIATANQGSEATYESGFVIDKFPISRPNLTFSTLTVSNMSPEDSSIYLCSVDPRDNYGYTFGSGTRLTVV.

The gene calls are TRBV5-6 and TRBJ1-3; no clear D. The CDR3 contains 14 residues. V lost 0 bases to trimming and J lost 0 bases, with 4 bases between them. Germline CDR1 SGHDT, CDR2 YYEEEE. CDR3 protein: CASSLGSSGNTIYF. In DNA, the CDR3 is TGTGCCAGCAGCTTGGGCAGCTCTGGAAACACCATATATTTT. Full variable domain (missing parts from reference TRBV5-6 and TRBJ1-3): DAGVTQSPTHLIKTRGQQVTLRCSPKSGHDTVSWYQQALGQGPQFIFQYYEEEERQRGNFPDRFSGHQFPNYSSELNVNALLLGDSALYLCASSLGSSGNTIYFGEGSWLTVV.

V is TRBV25-1 and J is TRBJ2-5; no firm D call. The length of the CDR3 is 11 residues. The germline CDR1 and CDR2 sequences are MGHDK and SYGVNS. Trimming removed 6 bases from V and 10 bases from J, with 12 bases in between. CDR3 protein: CASREAGVQYF. The CDR3 DNA reads TGTGCCAGCAGGGAAGCCGGCGTCCAGTACTTC.

This clone was seen more than once but under ten times. The chain has TRBV29-1 and TRBJ2-1; no clear D. Germline CDR1 reads SQVTM; CDR2 reads ANQGSEA. The germline V and J ends were trimmed by 6 bases and 1 base, with 13 bases remaining between them. This CDR3 region has 14 residues. CDR3 residues: CSVDPPGSYNEQFF. The CDR3 bases are TGCAGCGTCGATCCCCCTGGGTCCTACAATGAGCAGTTCTTC.

The chain has TRBV5-6 and TRBJ1-1; 9 bases agree with TRBD1. Per the germline V gene, CDR1 is SGHDT and CDR2 is YYEEEE. The CDR3 consists of 15 residues. V lost 3 bases to trimming and J lost 4 bases; unmatched junction nucleotides: 7. Here the CDR3 DNA reads TGTGCCAGCAGCTACACAGGGGGCGCGAGCACTGAAGCTTTCTTT. It encodes CASSYTGGASTEAFF.

In its sample, this clone was seen a few times. V and J are TRBV29-1 and TRBJ2-7; 10 bases match TRBD1. CDR1 and CDR2 from the germline V gene are SQVTM and ANQGSEA. CDR3 length equals 12 residues. Losses at the gene ends were 3 bases for V and 6 bases for J; bases not matched to a gene: 2. The CDR3 DNA follows: TGCAGCGTTGATGACAGGGGGCCCGAGCAGTACTTC. Protein product: CSVDDRGPEQYF.

This clone showed up just a few times. The rearrangement links TRBV5-1 to TRBJ1-5; TRBD1 agrees at 12 bases. Germline V gene data show CDR1 as SGHRS and CDR2 as YFSETQ. With 4 bases clipped from V and 6 bases from J, the junction kept 5 bases outside the gene matches. The CDR3 is 15 residues long. CDR3 sequence (DNA): TGCGCCAGCAGCCAGGGACAGGGGGCGGGTCAGCCCCAGCATTTT. It translates to CASSQGQGAGQPQHF.